The 2 T cell receptor beta chains in this list originate from one sample, sequenced in a study of blood T cells in healthy people across ages. A second PCR of about 7 to 11 cycles used a sample-barcoded 5' primer and a J-beta primer mix. Each CDR3 protein is one row after TCRdb ran MiXCR on the 5' RACE reads. The repertoire holds 550,000 to 600,000 distinct CDR3 sequences, with 45% to 55% as singletons. The sequencing sample was made of blood. The receptors here all came from an elderly man in good health.

Comment on this clonotype: A much larger clone sits a single nucleotide away, making a read error possible. V and J are TRBV6-5 and TRBJ2-4; D could derive from TRBD1 or TRBD2 (5 bases each). The V and J ends lost 0 bases and 15 bases respectively, with 21 bases between them. The CDR3 consists of 15 residues. Germline V gives CDR1 MNHEY, CDR2 SVGAGI. The DNA for the CDR3 is TGTGCCAGCAGTTACTCACGGGGACCAACCTACGAGCGGTACTTC. Protein sequence: CASSYSRGPTYERYF.

The V gene is TRBV6-2 or TRBV6-3, the J gene TRBJ2-3; TRBD2 matches 8 bases. The V gene end was trimmed by 4 bases and the J gene end by 4 bases; junction bases not matched to a gene: 7. CDR1 and CDR2 (germline): MNHEY, SVGEGT. The length of the CDR3 is 15 residues. CDR3 sequence reads: CASSSSGSRADTQYF. The DNA for the CDR3 is TGTGCCAGCAGTTCGAGCGGGAGTCGGGCAGATACGCAGTATTTT.